Following are 13 T cell receptor beta chains from one sample sequenced in a study of post-analysis software for immune sequencing data. Their recognized antigens are unknown. Study-level findings and limits: Roughly five TRBV segments appeared more often in patients than in controls, and TRBV5-6, TRBV5-1 and TRBV20-1 were among these.

cDNA libraries for TCR beta contained unique molecular identifiers. Via MiXCR, TCRdb re-called the PCR reads, giving one row per CDR3 protein. The sample shows about 200,000 distinct CDR3 sequences, 25% to 35% of them seen only once. The sample taken for sequencing was blood. These receptors all come from a girl aged 2-17 years with multiple sclerosis.

This clonotype has just a few counts. The V call is TRBV28, the J call TRBJ1-2; possibly TRBD1 for D (5 bases). With 3 bases removed from V and 5 bases from J, the gap between germline ends came to 13 bases. Looked up from germline, CDR1 is MDHEN and CDR2 is SYDVKM. The CDR3 consists of 14 residues. CDR3 amino acids: CASSLDTGAYGYTF. The CDR3 DNA follows: TGTGCCAGCAGTTTGGACACAGGAGCTTATGGCTACACCTTC.

In its sample, this clonotype was seen many times. CDR3 nucleotide sequence: TGTGCCAGCAGTCGAGAGACGGCGGATACGCAGTATTTT. Its translation: CASSRETADTQYF. V usage is TRBV6-5 and J usage is TRBJ2-3; D is undetermined. The CDR3 extends over 13 amino acids. Germline V gene data show CDR1 as MNHEY and CDR2 as SVGAGI. Between the trimmed V and J ends, which lost 5 bases and 6 bases, there was a span of 12 bases.

This clonotype has ten or more counts. This CDR3 reads CASSMTYSTNYGYTF. The CDR3 nucleotides are TGCGCCAGCTCTATGACATACTCTACTAACTATGGCTACACCTTC. The chain uses TRBV4-1 and TRBJ1-2; no clear D. CDR3 length equals 15 residues. The V end was cut by 8 bases, the J end by 0 bases, with 16 bases between. Germline V gives CDR1 MGHRA, CDR2 YSYEKL.

This clonotype was counted at least ten times. The chain has TRBV3-1 and TRBJ2-1; 9 nucleotides agree with TRBD2. Looked up from germline, CDR1 is LGHDT and CDR2 is YNNKEL (reference sequence). V trimming: 1 base; J trimming: 3 bases; junction bases outside the gene matches: 4. This CDR3 is 16 amino acids long. CDR3 amino acids: CASSQVLAGIYNEQFF. The CDR3 DNA reads as TGTGCCAGCAGCCAAGTACTAGCGGGTATCTACAATGAGCAGTTCTTC.

Only a few counts were recorded for this clonotype. This sequence joins TRBV14 and TRBJ2-4, with 7 bases fitting TRBD1. Germline V gene sequence: CDR1 SGHDN, CDR2 FVKESK. With V trimmed by 0 bases and J by 6 bases, 8 bases remained unmatched. The length of the CDR3 is 16 residues. The CDR3 nucleotides are TGTGCCAGCAGCCAAGACCTCGGGACAGCCTTAAACATTCAGTACTTC. Encoded protein: CASSQDLGTALNIQYF. The complete variable domain, with remaining parts taken from reference TRBV14 and TRBJ2-4, reads EAGVTQFPSHSVIEKGQTVTLRCDPISGHDNLYWYRRVMGKEIKFLLHFVKESKQDESGMPNNRFLAERTGGTYSTLKVQPAELEDSGVYFCASSQDLGTALNIQYFGAGTRLSVL.

In this sample, this clonotype turned up many times. The genes are TRBV20-1 and TRBJ2-7; D is unresolved. The ends were cut back, 1 base at V and 6 bases at J, with 16 bases in the middle. The CDR3 is made up of 14 amino acids. From germline, CDR1 is DFQATT and CDR2 SNEGSKA (reference sequence). The CDR3 sequence: CSARASGSQSEQYF. The DNA of the CDR3 is TGCAGTGCTAGAGCCTCGGGTAGCCAGAGCGAGCAGTACTTC.

This clonotype was observed many times. The J gene is TRBJ2-7, the V gene TRBV7-2, with TRBD2 as a possible D gene (6 bases). The CDR3 runs 15 residues. Germline CDR1 SGHTA, CDR2 FQGNSA. V was clipped by 1 base and J by 5 bases, with 15 bases between them. The CDR3 region is CASSLVLGGRDEQYF. The CDR3 DNA reads TGTGCCAGCAGCTTAGTTCTGGGGGGAAGGGACGAGCAGTACTTC.

Turning to this clonotype: This could be a read error, since a much larger clone is one nucleotide away. The chain couples TRBV5-1 to TRBJ2-3; TRBD2 matches at 11 bases. The CDR3 has 19 amino acids. CDR1 SGHRS and CDR2 YFSETQ come from the germline V gene. The DNA for the CDR3 is TGCGCCAGCGGCTTGGTGTCGCCTAGCGGGAGGATACGGGCAGATACGCAGTATTTT. This gives the protein CASGLVSPSGRIRADTQYF.

This clonotype has a count of ten or more. The J gene is TRBJ2-1, the V gene TRBV20-1; TRBD2 matches at 7 bases. The CDR3 loop spans 14 amino acids. Germline CDR1 and CDR2: DFQATT and SNEGSKA (reference sequence). The J segment lost 4 bases and the V segment lost 5 bases, leaving 8 bases of the junction unmatched. CDR3 DNA: TGCAGTGCTCGAGGACTAGAAAAATACAATGAGCAGTTCTTC. This translates into CSARGLEKYNEQFF.

This clonotype was observed a few times. The chain joins TRBV4-1 to TRBJ1-1; TRBD1 is a possible D gene (6 bases). The germline CDR1 and CDR2 sequences are MGHRA and YSYEKL. The CDR3 runs 14 residues. With 6 bases removed from V and 3 bases from J, the gap between germline ends came to 14 bases. The CDR3 nucleotides read TGCGCCAGCAGAAACAGGGCGGTTGACACTGAAGCTTTCTTT. Its protein is CASRNRAVDTEAFF.

This clonotype was seen many times. This chain joins TRBV29-1 and TRBJ1-2; D call uncertain. Deletions cut 0 bases from V and 6 bases from J, with 14 bases between. The CDR3 spans 14 residues. Germline lookup yields CDR1 SQVTM and CDR2 ANQGSEA. CDR3 DNA: TGCAGCGTTGAAGATTACCGAAATCAGAATGGCTACACCTTC. Translating gives CSVEDYRNQNGYTF.

As to this clonotype: A much larger clone differs by one base, so this may be a read error. The chain couples TRBV7-2 to TRBJ2-7; 8 bases line up with TRBD2. This CDR3 has 15 amino acids. The germline V gene has CDR1 SGHTA and CDR2 FQGNSA. Trimming cost V 2 bases and J 4 bases; bases outside gene matches: 7. CDR3 nucleotides: TGTGCCAGCAGCTTACGGACTAGCAATTGTTACGAGCAGTACTTC. Translating it yields CASSLRTSNCYEQYF.

This clonotype was seen at least ten times. The chain combines TRBV12-3 or TRBV12-4 with TRBJ2-7; D is undetermined. V was trimmed by 5 bases and J by 6 bases, leaving 17 bases between them. This CDR3 is 14 amino acids long. CDR3 nucleotide sequence: TGTGCCAGCAGTGCTACCTGGGGTAGTCCCGAGCAGTACTTC. This translates into CASSATWGSPEQYF.